This TCR beta chain was found in a study of OX40 agonist ivuxolimab in advanced cancers. Study as a whole: Every 2 weeks, ivuxolimab was infused into the patients intravenously at between 0.01 and 10 mg/kg. A mean age of around 60 years, range 23 to 79, was recorded, and roughly 80% were male. Study-level results: Certain nonresponding patients likewise had low normalized T-cell clonal expansion. Both blood CD4+ and CD8+ T cells showed clonal growth by week 6 at 0.1 to 3.0 mg/kg.

A remark on this clone: No antigen is known for it.

V lost 9 bases and J lost 0; bases outside the gene matches: 17. From germline, CDR1 is SNHLY and CDR2 FYNNEI. This CDR3 region has 18 residues. The data were produced by immunoSEQ multiplex PCR, yet TCRdb's version contains in-frame clones alone and is incomplete. The sample consists of 70,000 or so clones, about nine tenths of them appearing once. The sequencing used CD4+ or CD8+ T cells sorted from blood, collected in a trial of the OX40 agonist ivuxolimab. This rearrangement joins TRBV2 to TRBJ2-7, with 10 bases fitting TRBD2. This TCR was sampled from an adult with an advanced solid tumor such as melanoma, head and neck, liver or kidney cancer. The CDR3 spells CASQYGTSEIKSSYEQYF. Written as DNA, the CDR3 is TGTGCCAGTCAATACGGGACTAGCGAGATTAAAAGCTCCTACGAGCAGTACTTC.